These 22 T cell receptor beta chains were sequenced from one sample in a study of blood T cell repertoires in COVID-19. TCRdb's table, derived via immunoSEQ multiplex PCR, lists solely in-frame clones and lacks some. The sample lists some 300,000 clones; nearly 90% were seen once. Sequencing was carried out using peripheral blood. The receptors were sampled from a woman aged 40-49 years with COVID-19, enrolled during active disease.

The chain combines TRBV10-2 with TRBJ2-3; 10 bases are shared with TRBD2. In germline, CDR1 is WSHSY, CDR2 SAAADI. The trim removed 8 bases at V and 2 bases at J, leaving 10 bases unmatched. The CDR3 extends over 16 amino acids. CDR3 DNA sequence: TGCGCCAGCCTCGGACTAGCGGCTCTAAACACAGATACGCAGTATTTT. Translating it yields CASLGLAALNTDTQYF.

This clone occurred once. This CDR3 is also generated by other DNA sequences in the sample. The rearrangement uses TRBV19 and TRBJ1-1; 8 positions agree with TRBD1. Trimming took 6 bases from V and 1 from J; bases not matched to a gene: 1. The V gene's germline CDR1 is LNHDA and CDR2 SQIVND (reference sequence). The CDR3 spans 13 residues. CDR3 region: CASRGQGNTEAFF. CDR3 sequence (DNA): TGTGCCAGTAGAGGACAGGGGAACACTGAAGCTTTCTTT.

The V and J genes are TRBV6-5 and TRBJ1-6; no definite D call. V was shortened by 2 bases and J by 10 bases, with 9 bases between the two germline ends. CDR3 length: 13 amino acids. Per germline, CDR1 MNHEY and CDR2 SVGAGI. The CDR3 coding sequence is TGTGCCAGCAGTTACCTCGGGGAATCACCCCTCCACTTT. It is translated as CASSYLGESPLHF.

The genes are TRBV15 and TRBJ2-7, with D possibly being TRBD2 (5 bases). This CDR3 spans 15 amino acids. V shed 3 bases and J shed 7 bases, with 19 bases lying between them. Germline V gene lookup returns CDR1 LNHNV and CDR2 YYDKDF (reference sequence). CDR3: CATSRIEALGREQYF. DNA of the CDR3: TGTGCCACCAGCAGGATAGAGGCCTTGGGGAGAGAGCAGTACTTC.

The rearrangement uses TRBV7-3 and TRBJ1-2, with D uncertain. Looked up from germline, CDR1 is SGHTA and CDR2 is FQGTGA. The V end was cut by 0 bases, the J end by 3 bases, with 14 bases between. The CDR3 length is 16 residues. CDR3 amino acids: CASSLTGAGSHYGYTF. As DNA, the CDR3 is TGTGCCAGCAGCTTAACGGGCGCGGGGTCCCACTATGGCTACACCTTC.

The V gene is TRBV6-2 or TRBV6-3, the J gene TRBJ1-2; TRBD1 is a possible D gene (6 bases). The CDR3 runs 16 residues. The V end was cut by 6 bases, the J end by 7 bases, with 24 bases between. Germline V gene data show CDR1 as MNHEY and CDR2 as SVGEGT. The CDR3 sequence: CASSPWGRGTSPGYTF. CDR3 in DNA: TGTGCCAGCAGCCCTTGGGGCAGGGGTACATCCCCTGGCTACACCTTC.

The CDR3 sequence: CASTKTVTLFF. As DNA, the CDR3 is TGTGCCAGCACCAAGACAGTCACCTTGTTCTTC. The J gene is TRBJ2-1, the V gene TRBV28; perhaps TRBD1 as D (5 bases). The CDR3 length is 11 residues. The ends were cut back, 7 bases at V and 15 bases at J, with 16 bases in the middle. Per the germline V gene, CDR1 is MDHEN and CDR2 is SYDVKM.

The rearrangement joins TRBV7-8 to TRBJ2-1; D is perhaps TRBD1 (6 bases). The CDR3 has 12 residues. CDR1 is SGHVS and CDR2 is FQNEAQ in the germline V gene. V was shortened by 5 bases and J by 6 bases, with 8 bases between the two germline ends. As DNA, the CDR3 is TGTGCCAGCAGCCCACAGGGCAATGAGCAGTTCTTC. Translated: CASSPQGNEQFF.

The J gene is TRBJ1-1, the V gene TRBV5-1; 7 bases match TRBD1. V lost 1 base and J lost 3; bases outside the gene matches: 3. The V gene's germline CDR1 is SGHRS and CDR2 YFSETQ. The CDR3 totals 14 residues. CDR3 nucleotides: TGCGCCAGCAGCTTGAGGGGGCAGGACACTGAAGCTTTCTTT. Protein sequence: CASSLRGQDTEAFF.

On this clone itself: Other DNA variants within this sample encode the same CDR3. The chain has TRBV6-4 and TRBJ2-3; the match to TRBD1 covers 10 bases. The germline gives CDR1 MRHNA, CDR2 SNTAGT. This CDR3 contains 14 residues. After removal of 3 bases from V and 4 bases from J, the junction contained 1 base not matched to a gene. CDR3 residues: CASSEGQGADTQYF. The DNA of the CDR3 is TGTGCCAGCAGTGAAGGACAGGGGGCAGATACGCAGTATTTT.

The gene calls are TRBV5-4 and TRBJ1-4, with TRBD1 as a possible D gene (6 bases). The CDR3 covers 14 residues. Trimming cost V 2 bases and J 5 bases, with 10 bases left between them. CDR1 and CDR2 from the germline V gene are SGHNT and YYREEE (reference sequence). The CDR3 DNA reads TGTGCCAGCAGCTTCGACAGGTTCAATGAAAAACTGTTTTTT. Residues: CASSFDRFNEKLFF.

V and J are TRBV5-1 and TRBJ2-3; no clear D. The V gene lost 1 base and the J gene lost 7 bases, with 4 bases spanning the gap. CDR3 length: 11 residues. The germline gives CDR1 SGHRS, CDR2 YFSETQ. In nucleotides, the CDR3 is TGCGCCAGCAGCTTGTCCTATACGCAGTATTTT. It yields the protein CASSLSYTQYF.

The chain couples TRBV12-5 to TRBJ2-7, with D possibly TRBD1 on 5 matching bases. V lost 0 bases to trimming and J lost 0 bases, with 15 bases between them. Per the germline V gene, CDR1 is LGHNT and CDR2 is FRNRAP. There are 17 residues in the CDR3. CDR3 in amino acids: CASGLVRWTSSSYEQYF. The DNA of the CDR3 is TGTGCTAGTGGTTTGGTACGGTGGACATCGAGCTCCTACGAGCAGTACTTC.

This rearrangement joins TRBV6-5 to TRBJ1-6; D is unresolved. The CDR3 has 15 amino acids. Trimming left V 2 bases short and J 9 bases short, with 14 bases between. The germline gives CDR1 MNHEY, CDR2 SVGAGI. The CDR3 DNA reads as TGTGCCAGCAGTTACCAGAGGGCGGAAAGTTCACCCCTCCACTTT. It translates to CASSYQRAESSPLHF.

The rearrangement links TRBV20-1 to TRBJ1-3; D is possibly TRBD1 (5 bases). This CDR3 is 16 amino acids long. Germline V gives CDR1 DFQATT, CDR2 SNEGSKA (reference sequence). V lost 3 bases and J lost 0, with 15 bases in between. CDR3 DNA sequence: TGCAGTGCTAGTGACCTTACAGGTTTCTCTGGAAACACCATATATTTT. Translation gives CSASDLTGFSGNTIYF.

This chain's CDR3 is CASSYDRREQYF. In DNA, the CDR3 is TGTGCCAGCAGCTATGACAGAAGGGAGCAGTACTTC. The chain uses TRBV11-3 and TRBJ2-7, with a weak D call TRBD1 (5 bases). The CDR3 contains 12 residues. V was trimmed by 4 bases and J by 7 bases, leaving 11 bases between them. Looked up from germline, CDR1 is SGHNT and CDR2 is YENEEA.

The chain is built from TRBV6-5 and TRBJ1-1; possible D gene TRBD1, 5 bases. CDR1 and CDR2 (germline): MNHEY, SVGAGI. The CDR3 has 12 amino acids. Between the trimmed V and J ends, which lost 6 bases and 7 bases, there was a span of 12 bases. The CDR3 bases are TGTGCCAGCAGCCGCGTCGGGGGTGAAGCTTTCTTT. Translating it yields CASSRVGGEAFF.

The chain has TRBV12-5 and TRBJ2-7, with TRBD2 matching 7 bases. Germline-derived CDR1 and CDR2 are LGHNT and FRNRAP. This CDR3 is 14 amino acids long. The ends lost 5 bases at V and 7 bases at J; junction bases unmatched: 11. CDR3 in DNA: TGTGCTAGTGGTCCTGGGGTCCGGGGAGGGGAGCAGTACTTC. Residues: CASGPGVRGGEQYF.

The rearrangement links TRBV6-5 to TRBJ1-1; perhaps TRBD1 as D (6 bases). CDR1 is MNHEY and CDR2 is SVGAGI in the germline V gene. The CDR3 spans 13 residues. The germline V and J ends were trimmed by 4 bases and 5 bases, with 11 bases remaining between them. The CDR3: CASSFSGVTEAFF. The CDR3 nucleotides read TGTGCCAGCAGTTTCTCAGGGGTTACTGAAGCTTTCTTT.

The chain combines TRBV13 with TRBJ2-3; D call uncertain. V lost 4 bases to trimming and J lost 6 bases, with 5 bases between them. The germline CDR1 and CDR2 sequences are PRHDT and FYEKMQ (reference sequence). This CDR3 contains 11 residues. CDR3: CASSYRDTQYF. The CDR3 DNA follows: TGTGCCAGCAGCTATCGGGATACGCAGTATTTT. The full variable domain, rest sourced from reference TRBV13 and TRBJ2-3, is AAGVIQSPRHLIKEKRETATLKCYPIPRHDTVYWYQQGPGQDPQFLISFYEKMQSDKGSIPDRFSAQQFSDYHSELNMSSLELGDSALYFCASSYRDTQYFGPGTRLTVL.

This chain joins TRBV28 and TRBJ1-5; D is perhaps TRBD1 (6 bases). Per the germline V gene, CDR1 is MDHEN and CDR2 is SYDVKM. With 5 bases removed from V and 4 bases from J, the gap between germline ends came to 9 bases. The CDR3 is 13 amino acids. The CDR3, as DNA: TGTGCCAGCAGTGGGCAGGGGAATCAGCCCCAGCATTTT. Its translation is CASSGQGNQPQHF.

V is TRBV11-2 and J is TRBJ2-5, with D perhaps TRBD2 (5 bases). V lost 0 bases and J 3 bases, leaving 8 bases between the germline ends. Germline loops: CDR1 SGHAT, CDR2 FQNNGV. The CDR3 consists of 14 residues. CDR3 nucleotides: TGTGCCAGCAGCTTAGATCCGACTAAAGAGACCCAGTACTTC. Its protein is CASSLDPTKETQYF.